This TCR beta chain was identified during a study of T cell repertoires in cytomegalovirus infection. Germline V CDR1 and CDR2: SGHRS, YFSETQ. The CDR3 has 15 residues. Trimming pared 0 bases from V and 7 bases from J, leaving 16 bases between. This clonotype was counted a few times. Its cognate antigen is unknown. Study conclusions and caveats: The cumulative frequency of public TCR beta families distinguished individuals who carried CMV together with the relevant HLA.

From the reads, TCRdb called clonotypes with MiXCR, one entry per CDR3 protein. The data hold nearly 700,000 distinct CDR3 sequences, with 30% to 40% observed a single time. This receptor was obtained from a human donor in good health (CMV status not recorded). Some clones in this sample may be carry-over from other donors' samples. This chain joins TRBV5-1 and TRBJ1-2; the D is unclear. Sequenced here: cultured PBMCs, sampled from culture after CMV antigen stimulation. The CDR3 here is CASSLELEGSPGYTF. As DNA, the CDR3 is TGCGCCAGCAGCTTGGAGTTGGAGGGAAGTCCTGGCTACACCTTC. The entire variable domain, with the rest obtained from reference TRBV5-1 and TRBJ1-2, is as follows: KAGVTQTPRYLIKTRGQQVTLSCSPISGHRSVSWYQQTPGQGLQFLFEYFSETQRNKGNFPGRFSGRQFSNSRSEMNVSTLELGDSALYLCASSLELEGSPGYTFGSGTRLTVV.